This TCR beta chain stems from a study of early T cells in non-severe SARS-CoV-2 infection. TCRdb re-derived calls from the 5' RACE reads in MiXCR, one entry per CDR3 protein. The sample consists of just over 65,000 distinct CDR3 sequences, about 13% of them appearing once. CDR3 size: 14 residues. Germline V gene sequence: CDR1 MDHEN, CDR2 SYDVKM. Losses at the gene ends were 3 bases for V and 6 bases for J; bases not matched to a gene: 4. Regarding the study as a whole: Matches to VDJdb favored anti-spike CD8 responses and missed private and CD4 specificities.

This clonotype was observed a few times. Its target is not known. The source material was whole blood. The chain links TRBV28 to TRBJ2-7; 11 positions match TRBD1. The clonotype comes from an adult who was a healthcare worker with PCR-confirmed SARS-CoV-2 infection or an uninfected control (not recorded which). CDR3 DNA: TGTGCCAGCAGTTTTAGGACAGGGGGCGTCGAGCAGTACTTC. Its protein product is CASSFRTGGVEQYF.